A single sample is the source of the 16 T cell receptor beta chains below, sequenced in a study of blood T cell repertoires in COVID-19. Here immunoSEQ multiplex PCR was the method, and the copy in TCRdb shows in-frame clones only, minus some. The table shows about 200,000 clones, with 85% to 90% occurring only once. The sample taken for sequencing was peripheral blood. The receptors were gathered from a man aged 18 to 29 with active or convalescent COVID-19.

This clone was counted only a few times. The rearrangement links TRBV7-9 to TRBJ1-1, with TRBD1 as a possible D gene (6 bases). This CDR3 comprises 15 residues. Germline CDR1 reads SEHNR; CDR2 reads FQNEAQ (reference sequence). V was clipped by 0 bases and J by 3 bases, with 11 bases between them. The CDR3 region has the DNA TGTGCCAGCAGCTTAGCGCTGGCAGGGGACACTGAAGCTTTCTTT. The encoded protein is CASSLALAGDTEAFF.

CDR3 sequence: CASSPSPPPAGFSEQYF. The CDR3 DNA reads as TGTGCCAGCAGCCCAAGCCCCCCCCCTGCGGGATTTAGCGAGCAGTACTTC. The chain has TRBV7-2 and TRBJ2-7; tentatively, D is TRBD2 (6 bases). This CDR3 spans 17 amino acids. The ends were cut back, 5 bases at V and 6 bases at J, with 26 bases in the middle. Germline V gives CDR1 SGHTA, CDR2 FQGNSA.

The V and J genes are TRBV7-9 and TRBJ1-2; TRBD1 aligns across 8 bases. CDR3 size: 15 residues. The J segment lost 4 bases and the V segment lost 5 bases, leaving 9 bases of the junction unmatched. The germline gives CDR1 SEHNR, CDR2 FQNEAQ (reference sequence). The CDR3 nucleotides are TGTGCCAGCAGCATAGGACAGGGAAGTGTCTATGGCTACACCTTC. It codes for CASSIGQGSVYGYTF. Variable domain in full (rest from reference TRBV7-9 and TRBJ1-2): DTGVSQNPRHKITKRGQNVTFRCDPISEHNRLYWYRQTLGQGPEFLTYFQNEAQLEKSRLLSDRFSAERPKGSFSTLEIQRTEQGDSAMYLCASSIGQGSVYGYTFGSGTRLTVV.

The sample holds one count of this clone. The chain carries TRBV12-5 and TRBJ1-6; 10 nucleotides align to TRBD1. This CDR3 region has 16 residues. Unmatched junction bases numbered 4, after V lost 5 bases and J lost 3 bases. CDR1 and CDR2 (germline): LGHNT, FRNRAP. CDR3 residues: CASGIGQGGYNSPLHF. CDR3 nucleotide sequence: TGTGCTAGTGGTATCGGACAGGGGGGCTATAATTCACCCCTCCACTTT.

The chain combines TRBV5-4 with TRBJ2-3, with D maybe TRBD2 (7 bases). Germline V gene lookup returns CDR1 SGHNT and CDR2 YYREEE (reference sequence). This CDR3 contains 16 residues. The V end was cut by 1 base, the J end by 5 bases, with 17 bases between. The CDR3 DNA sequence: TGTGCCAGCAGCTTGAATTTTGGGGGGGCTGGAGATACGCAGTATTTT. Protein product: CASSLNFGGAGDTQYF. Full variable domain (outside the CDR3, taken from reference TRBV5-4 and TRBJ2-3): ETGVTQSPTHLIKTRGQQVTLRCSSQSGHNTVSWYQQALGQGPQFIFQYYREEENGRGNFPPRFSGLQFPNYSSELNVNALELDDSALYLCASSLNFGGAGDTQYFGPGTRLTVL.

This chain joins TRBV19 and TRBJ1-2; no reliable D call. The CDR3 is made up of 13 amino acids. V dropped 2 bases and J dropped 6 bases, with 10 bases sitting between them. CDR1 LNHDA and CDR2 SQIVND come from the germline V gene (reference sequence). The CDR3 nucleotides are TGTGCCAGTAGTATAACGGCGCGGGATGGCTACACCTTC. Translation gives CASSITARDGYTF.

This CDR3 reads CASSVESSGGDTQYF. CDR3 coding DNA: TGTGCCAGCAGCGTAGAGTCTAGCGGGGGAGATACGCAGTATTTT. V gene TRBV9 combines with J gene TRBJ2-3; 10 positions match TRBD2. V lost 0 bases to trimming and J lost 5 bases; unmatched junction nucleotides: 3. This CDR3 region has 15 residues. CDR1 is SGDLS, CDR2 YYNGEE, per germline.

The table lists this clone with a few counts. The CDR3 DNA sequence: TGTGCCAGCAGCCTTAGTGACAGGGGGCCTACTGAAGCTTTCTTT. Its protein is CASSLSDRGPTEAFF. The chain is built from TRBV4-2 and TRBJ1-1; 10 bases fit TRBD1. The germline gives CDR1 LGHNA, CDR2 YNFKEQ. V dropped 4 bases and J dropped 5; count of bases not matched to a gene: 7. CDR3 length: 15 amino acids.

The chain recombines TRBV7-2 with TRBJ2-1; possibly TRBD1 for D (5 bases). This CDR3 is 16 amino acids long. V was cut by 2 bases and J by 6 bases, with 17 bases left in between. Germline values: CDR1 SGHTA, CDR2 FQGNSA. CDR3 sequence: CASSLLGHNYGNEQFF. The CDR3 DNA follows: TGTGCCAGCAGCTTACTTGGACACAATTATGGCAATGAGCAGTTCTTC. Supplemented by reference TRBV7-2 and TRBJ2-1, the full variable domain reads GAGVSQSPSNKVTEKGKDVELRCDPISGHTALYWYRQSLGQGLEFLIYFQGNSAPDKSGLPSDRFSAERTGGSVSTLTIQRTQQEDSAVYLCASSLLGHNYGNEQFFGPGTRLTVL.

This chain connects TRBV3-1 (or the pseudogene TRBV3-2) to TRBJ2-1; 10 bases line up with TRBD1. CDR3 length: 15 residues. Germline assignment: CDR1 LGHDT and CDR2 YNNKEL (reference sequence). J lost 7 bases, V lost 3 bases, and 6 bases had no gene match. CDR3 bases: TGTGCCAGCAGCCAGGGGTGGGACAGGGGAAATGAGCAGTTCTTC. Amino acid sequence: CASSQGWDRGNEQFF.

The J gene is TRBJ2-1, the V gene TRBV6-2 or TRBV6-3, with 15 positions matching TRBD2. The V gene end was trimmed by 1 base and the J gene end by 10 bases; junction bases not matched to a gene: 8. The CDR3 totals 17 residues. Germline assignment: CDR1 MNHEY and CDR2 SVGEGT. The CDR3 region is CASSYLGLAGGPGEQFF. DNA for the CDR3: TGTGCCAGCAGTTACTTAGGACTAGCGGGAGGGCCCGGGGAGCAGTTCTTC.

The chain recombines TRBV7-9 with TRBJ1-3; 9 bases are shared with TRBD1. V shed 7 bases and J 2 bases; nucleotides not matched to a gene: 12. The CDR3 is made up of 17 amino acids. Germline-derived CDR1 and CDR2 are SEHNR and FQNEAQ (reference sequence). For the CDR3, the DNA is TGTGCCAGCACTTATAACAACCGGGACAGGGCTGGAAACACCATATATTTT. It translates to CASTYNNRDRAGNTIYF. Supplemented by reference TRBV7-9 and TRBJ1-3, the full variable domain reads DTGVSQNPRHKITKRGQNVTFRCDPISEHNRLYWYRQTLGQGPEFLTYFQNEAQLEKSRLLSDRFSAERPKGSFSTLEIQRTEQGDSAMYLCASTYNNRDRAGNTIYFGEGSWLTVV.

In its sample, this clone was seen once. The genes are TRBV30 and TRBJ1-1, with D possibly TRBD1 on 5 matching bases. V was shortened by 1 base and J by 9 bases, with 18 bases between the two germline ends. This CDR3 region has 14 residues. Germline assignment: CDR1 GTSNPN and CDR2 SVGIG (reference sequence). The CDR3 region is CAWSGAIDSNKAFF. In DNA form, the CDR3 reads TGTGCCTGGAGTGGGGCGATCGACAGTAATAAAGCTTTCTTT.

The chain uses TRBV19 and TRBJ1-4; TRBD1 matches at 7 bases. The CDR3 is 14 residues long. With V trimmed by 4 bases and J by 7 bases, 6 bases remained unmatched. Looked up from germline, CDR1 is LNHDA and CDR2 is SQIVND (reference sequence). CDR3 sequence reads: CASSTGGLGEKLFF. The DNA of the CDR3 is TGTGCCAGTAGTACAGGGGGATTGGGTGAAAAACTGTTTTTT.

This clone was seen a single time. The chain uses TRBV6-5 and TRBJ1-2; no definite D call. With 2 bases removed from V and 0 bases from J, the gap between germline ends came to 13 bases. The germline CDR1 and CDR2 sequences are MNHEY and SVGAGI. This CDR3 is 16 amino acids long. The CDR3 DNA is TGTGCCAGCAGTTACGGATCGGGATCCCCTAACTATGGCTACACCTTC. Protein sequence: CASSYGSGSPNYGYTF.

The chain has TRBV7-3 and TRBJ2-3; 9 bases align to TRBD1. Germline assignment: CDR1 SGHTA and CDR2 FQGTGA. CDR3 length: 16 residues. Trimming took 5 bases from V and 4 from J; bases not matched to a gene: 10. The CDR3 sequence: CASSHSGTGKADTQYF. In DNA, the CDR3 is TGTGCCAGCAGCCACTCCGGGACAGGGAAAGCAGATACGCAGTATTTT.